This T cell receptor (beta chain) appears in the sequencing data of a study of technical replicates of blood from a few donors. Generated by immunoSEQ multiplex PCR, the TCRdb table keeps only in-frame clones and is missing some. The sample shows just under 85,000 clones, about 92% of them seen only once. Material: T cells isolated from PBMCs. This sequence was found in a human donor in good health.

The CDR3 is CASSLNSETGELFF. The CDR3 nucleotides read TGCGCCAGCAGCCTGAACAGTGAGACCGGGGAGCTGTTTTTT. This chain joins TRBV5-1 and TRBJ2-2; no clear D. V lost 4 bases and J lost 5, with 12 bases in between. CDR1 is SGHRS, CDR2 YFSETQ, per germline. The CDR3 contains 14 residues.